This section outlines one T cell receptor beta chain sequence together with its context. The antigen is undetermined. The study ran its PCR with 60 Vbeta and 13 Jbeta primers. How the authors handled the data: In a later analysis, the count reached some 88 million unique TCR beta chains, with roughly 9.9 million shared. TCRdb keeps only in-frame clones here, not all; method: immunoSEQ multiplex PCR. The DNA was the basis for D and trimming; V, J and clone size are from that table. The data show under 250,000 clones, roughly 79% seen once. V lost 3 bases to trimming and J lost 0 bases, with 17 bases between them. From germline, CDR1 is GTSNPN and CDR2 SVGIG (reference sequence). The CDR3 has 16 amino acids. The data were taken from a study of cytomegalovirus exposure and HLA in healthy donors. Findings of the study overall: For most TCR beta V segments, an earlier analysis put the productive rate at about 90% or about 30% of the time.

The sequenced sample consisted of PBMCs. The chain has TRBV30 and TRBJ1-2, with a tentative D call TRBD1 (6 bases). This TCR derives from a male donor in good health and CMV-seronegative. The CDR3 reads CAWSQPRGTSNYGYTF. In DNA, the CDR3 is TGTGCCTGGAGCCAACCTAGGGGGACCTCTAACTATGGCTACACCTTC.